This T cell receptor (beta chain) was found in a study of blood T cell repertoires in COVID-19. At the level of the study: COVID-19 samples from acute and convalescent phases originated in the United States, Italy and Spain. Sources were T cells, B-cell-depleted T cells, or PBMCs; the material itself was cDNA or gDNA.

The CDR3 is made up of 14 amino acids. The germline V gene encodes CDR1 SEHNR and CDR2 FQNEAQ (reference sequence). The V end lost 5 bases, the J end lost 6 bases, and 17 bases lay between the germline ends. How the authors handled the data: Reference gene primer amplification in the assay estimated nucleated cell counts. Assay used: immunoSEQ multiplex PCR; TCRdb lists only in-frame clones, some missing. V, J and clone size derive from that table, while D and trimming were established from the DNA sequence. This table has about 97,000 clones, about 78% appearing once. The chain recombines TRBV7-9 with TRBJ2-7; TRBD2 is a possible D gene (6 bases). The receptor comes from a man aged 60 to 69 with active or convalescent COVID-19. Sequencing was carried out using peripheral blood. This CDR3 reads CASSARDRGVEQYF. CDR3 nucleotide sequence: TGTGCCAGCAGCGCGCGGGACCGCGGGGTCGAGCAGTACTTC.